This T cell receptor beta chain was documented in a study of technical replicates of blood from a few donors (dated by TCRdb to between 2016 and 2019). To note about this clone: Its binding antigen is unknown. No much larger clonotype is one base removed from it; base qualities were not supplied.

Libraries came from the immunoSEQ multiplex PCR assay. Entries here come from immuneACCESS through TCRdb and include only in-frame sequences with V and J called. Some clones fail to appear in such tables; in the studies checked, an unresolved V gene covers under half of the shortfall, and the cause of the remainder is unknown. The sample yields 14,000 or so clones; approximately 86% were counted once. The ten most abundant clones make up around 10% of the sample. According to the germline V gene (reference sequence), CDR1 reads LNHDA and CDR2 reads SQIVND. The CDR3 runs 18 residues from the cysteine to the phenylalanine. Only the CDR3 portion is preserved as DNA: 54 bases, with reading frame beginning at the first base. Trimming costs V 1 base and J 0 bases, and their ends lie 19 bases apart.

The rearrangement joined TRBV19 to TRBJ2-7, and perhaps TRBD1 as D gene, on 6 matching bases. The origin of this receptor is a human donor in good health. Sequenced: PBMCs. The CDR3 protein: CASSIAPYRQAASYEQYF. The DNA sequence is given as TGTGCCAGTAGTATAGCCCCCTACCGACAGGCGGCCTCCTACGAGCAGTACTTC.